This entry concerns a single T cell receptor beta chain. Clones were read by immunoSEQ multiplex PCR, and TCRdb kept only the in-frame ones, dropping some. This sample has roughly 330,000 clones, with more than 70% found just once. This sample is part of a study of blood T cell repertoires in COVID-19. The overall study: The United States, Italy and Spain provided the acute and convalescent COVID-19 samples.

The CDR3 is 17 residues long. J was trimmed by 7 bases and V by 7 bases; bases with no gene match: 13. Germline V gene lookup returns CDR1 LGHDT and CDR2 YNNKEL (reference sequence). The chain uses TRBV3-1 (or the pseudogene TRBV3-2) and TRBJ2-1, with TRBD2 matching 13 bases. The TCR was taken from a woman in her twenties or thirties who had recovered from COVID-19. Sequenced sample: PBMCs or T cells enriched from blood (not recorded which). The CDR3 loop is CASTPEPGLAGTNEQFF. Written as DNA, the CDR3 is TGTGCCAGCACCCCAGAACCGGGACTAGCGGGGACGAATGAGCAGTTCTTC.